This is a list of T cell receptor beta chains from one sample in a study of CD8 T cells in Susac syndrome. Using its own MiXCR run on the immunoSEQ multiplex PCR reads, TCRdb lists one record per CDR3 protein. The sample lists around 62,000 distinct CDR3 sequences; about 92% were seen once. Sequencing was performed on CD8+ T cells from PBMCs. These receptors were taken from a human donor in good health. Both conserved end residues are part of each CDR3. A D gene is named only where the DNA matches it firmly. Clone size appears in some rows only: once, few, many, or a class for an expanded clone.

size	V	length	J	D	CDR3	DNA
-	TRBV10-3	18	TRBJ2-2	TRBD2	CAISDDLTSGGVGGELFF	TGTGCCATCAGTGATGACCTGACTAGCGGGGGCGTCGGCGGGGAGCTGTTTTTT
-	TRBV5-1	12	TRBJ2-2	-	CASRVGSGELFF	TGCGCCAGCAGAGTGGGTTCCGGGGAGCTGTTTTTT
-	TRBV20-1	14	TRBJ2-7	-	CSARDYGKPYEQYF	TGCAGTGCTAGAGATTACGGAAAACCCTACGAGCAGTACTTC
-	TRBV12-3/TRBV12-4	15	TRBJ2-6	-	CAAHSNPNGANVLTF	TGTGCCGCCCACTCGAACCCCAATGGGGCCAACGTCCTGACTTTC
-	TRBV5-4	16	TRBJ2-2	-	CASSPGRGEDPGELFF	TGTGCCAGCAGCCCGGGACGGGGAGAGGATCCCGGGGAGCTGTTTTTT
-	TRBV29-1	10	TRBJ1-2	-	CSVPDDGYTF	TGCAGCGTCCCAGATGATGGCTACACCTTC
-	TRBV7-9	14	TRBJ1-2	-	CASSPIGGSYGYTF	TGTGCCAGCAGCCCGATAGGGGGATCCTATGGCTACACCTTC
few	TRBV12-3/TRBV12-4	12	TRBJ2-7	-	CASSLPNYEQYF	TGTGCCAGCAGTTTACCCAATTACGAGCAGTACTTC
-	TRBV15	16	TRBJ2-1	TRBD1	CATSRIRQGLLNEQFF	TGTGCCACCAGCAGGATACGACAGGGATTACTTAATGAGCAGTTCTTC
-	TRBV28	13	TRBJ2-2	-	CASTHGDAGELFF	TGTGCCAGCACCCACGGAGACGCCGGGGAGCTGTTTTTT
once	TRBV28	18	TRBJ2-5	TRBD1	CASTVRQGAIGNQETQYF	TGTGCCAGCACCGTCCGACAGGGGGCAATTGGTAACCAAGAGACCCAGTACTTC
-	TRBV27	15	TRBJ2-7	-	CASSLSGRAPYEQYF	TGTGCCAGCAGTTTAAGTGGCCGGGCCCCCTACGAGCAGTACTTC
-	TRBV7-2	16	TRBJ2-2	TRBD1	CASSLERTGMTGELFF	TGTGCCAGCAGCTTAGAACGGACAGGGATGACCGGGGAGCTGTTTTTT
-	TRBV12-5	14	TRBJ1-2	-	CASGPRQTNYGYTF	TGTGCTAGTGGTCCACGGCAAACAAACTATGGCTACACCTTC
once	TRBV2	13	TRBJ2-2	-	CASSGHSAGELFF	TGTGCCAGCAGTGGACATTCCGCCGGGGAGCTGTTTTTT
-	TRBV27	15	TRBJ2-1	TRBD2	CASLPRGGPVNEQFF	TGTGCCAGTCTCCCTCGGGGGGGGCCGGTGAATGAGCAGTTCTTC